Sequencing of this T cell receptor (beta chain) was carried out in a study of post-analysis software for immune sequencing data (dated by TCRdb to between 2014 and 2017). Context from the whole study: Recorded disease courses included relapsing-remitting, secondary progressive and progressive-relapsing multiple sclerosis, with some patients lacking subtype annotation. A subset of samples was prepared in parallel using single-end sample barcoding, then pooled and co-amplified after Illumina adapter ligation. Patient repertoires were compared against roughly 12 previously published healthy control repertoires from donors aged 6 to 25 years. What the research found in general, with its limitations: Direct clustering with F measure revealed strong co-clustering of samples prepared in the same batch, which led to a batch-effect correction. Four or five TRBV segments, including TRBV5-6, TRBV5-1 and TRBV20-1, were significantly more frequent in patients than controls. Compared with controls, multiple sclerosis patients had significantly lower normalized Chao1 diversity, a finding suggesting substantial peripheral T-cell clonal expansion. The control group was slightly older than the multiple sclerosis patient group.

The method behind the library was PCR. The data were produced on an Illumina HiSeq 2500. To reduce PCR and sequencing biases, unique molecular identifiers were incorporated into the TCR beta cDNA libraries. Roughly 0.5 million cDNA molecules were obtained per 1 to 10 million input T cells, so each molecule approximated one T cell. The patient libraries were prepared and sequenced with the same protocol used for the earlier healthy control dataset. Within a given batch, samples were prepared together, multiplexed and sequenced on the same HiSeq lane. The published analysis was carried out like this. Raw barcoded reads were processed with MIGEC, discarding single-read molecular identifier groups before consensus assembly and CDR3 extraction. Clonotype tables were post-analysed with VDJtools, normalizing diversity by down-sampling all datasets to the smallest sample size. In repertoire overlap clustering, CDR3 amino acid sequences, but not nucleotide sequences, were matched to correct batch-related cross-sample contamination. In TCRdb, the public reads were trimmed at Q25 with fastp and aligned with MiXCR, with productive beta chains retained. A single entry per CDR3 protein holds the most common genes and DNA from its merged rows. These V and J calls derive from TCRdb rather than the authors' analysis. The sample yields some 190,000 distinct CDR3 sequences; approximately 28% were counted once. 3.4% of the sample lies in the top ten.

To demonstrate the VDJtools post-analysis software, the study profiled TCR beta repertoires from the peripheral blood of about 13 young patients with multiple sclerosis. The multiple sclerosis patients were children and adolescents between roughly 6 and 16 years of age. A distance of 10 bases separates the germline ends of V and J, which lose 2 bases and 0 bases respectively. Reading from cysteine to phenylalanine, the CDR3 counts 15 amino acids. Solely the CDR3 DNA is kept, with 45 bases framed from the first base. Looking up the germline V gene yields CDR1 MNHNS and CDR2 SASEGT. This clonotype was seen many times. Its antigen is currently not known. No per-base quality is available; no much larger clone lies one base away.

The clonotype was recovered from a girl aged 2-17 years with multiple sclerosis. In this chain, TRBV6-1 is recombined with TRBJ1-2; matching of 5 bases hints at TRBD1 as the D gene. The sequencing sample was made of blood. CDR3 reads: CASSERGPSNYGYTF. Here is the DNA: TGTGCCAGCAGTGAACGGGGCCCTTCTAACTATGGCTACACCTTC.